These 20 T cell receptor beta chains were sequenced from one sample in a study of cytomegalovirus exposure and HLA in healthy donors. The PCR employed 60 Vbeta primers together with 13 Jbeta primers. Sequenced by immunoSEQ multiplex PCR; TCRdb stores in-frame clones only, minus some. The sample holds around 150,000 clones. Sequencing was done on a sample of PBMCs. The receptor set was obtained from a woman aged 60-75 years in good health and CMV-seronegative.

The genes are TRBV5-1 and TRBJ1-1; D remains unclear. Germline-derived CDR1 and CDR2 are SGHRS and YFSETQ. Trimming removed 7 bases from V and 1 base from J, with 11 bases in between. This CDR3 has 13 amino acids. In DNA form, the CDR3 reads TGCGCCAGCTCCCGGTCCCAGAACACTGAAGCTTTCTTT. This encodes CASSRSQNTEAFF. The full variable domain, rest sourced from reference TRBV5-1 and TRBJ1-1, is KAGVTQTPRYLIKTRGQQVTLSCSPISGHRSVSWYQQTPGQGLQFLFEYFSETQRNKGNFPGRFSGRQFSNSRSEMNVSTLELGDSALYLCASSRSQNTEAFFGQGTRLTVV.

The chain employs TRBV12-2 and TRBJ2-7; TRBD2 is the table's D call, not checked against the DNA. TRBV12-2 is marked as a pseudogene. This CDR3 region has 16 residues. The CDR3 sequence is CASRFRTSGFHYEQYF. For the CDR3, the DNA is TGTGCAAGTCGCTTCAGGACTAGCGGGTTTCACTACGAGCAGTACTTC.

The chain combines TRBV27 with TRBJ1-2; 9 bases are a match to TRBD1. After removal of 0 bases from V and 4 bases from J, the junction contained 6 bases not matched to a gene. Germline V gives CDR1 MNHEY, CDR2 SMNVEV (reference sequence). CDR3 length: 16 residues. The CDR3 loop reads CASSLSGTGGRYGYTF. In DNA form, the CDR3 reads TGTGCCAGCAGTTTATCGGGTACAGGGGGCCGCTATGGCTACACCTTC.

A note on this clone: One end of the junction is discordant with germline, which a read error may explain. This chain links TRBV7-8 with TRBJ1-5; D is perhaps TRBD1 (6 bases). CDR1 SGHVS and CDR2 FQNEAQ come from the germline V gene. The CDR3 is 17 amino acids. DNA for the CDR3: TGTGCCAACAGCTTAGTCGGGGGGGCCAACCTAAATCAGCCCCAGCATTTT. Translated, it gives CANSLVGGANLNQPQHF.

CDR3 residues: CASSRNRGYEQYF. DNA of the CDR3: TGTGCCAGCAGTCGGAACAGGGGCTACGAGCAGTACTTC. The chain has TRBV2 and TRBJ2-5; 7 positions agree with TRBD1. TRBJ2-7 explains the end of the DNA better; the J call may be wrong. The CDR3 covers 13 residues. Germline V lookup: CDR1 SNHLY, CDR2 FYNNEI.

The CDR3 DNA reads as TGTGCCAGCAGCTCCAGGCCATCCCCCGCAGATACGCAGTATTTT. It encodes CASSSRPSPADTQYF. The gene calls are TRBV11-2 and TRBJ2-3; D is undetermined. The V end was cut by 4 bases, the J end by 4 bases, with 15 bases between. The CDR3 contains 15 residues. Germline CDR1 is SGHAT and CDR2 is FQNNGV.

The V and J genes are TRBV6-1 and TRBJ1-2; 9 bases agree with TRBD1. With 8 bases clipped from V and 8 bases from J, the junction kept 9 bases outside the gene matches. There are 13 residues in the CDR3. Germline CDR1 reads MNHNS; CDR2 reads SASEGT. The CDR3 bases are TGTGCCAGCGCCCGGGGACAGGGAGACGGCTACACCTTC. Translated, it gives CASARGQGDGYTF.

The rearrangement joins TRBV4-1 to TRBJ2-7; possibly TRBD1 for D (6 bases). CDR1 is MGHRA and CDR2 is YSYEKL in the germline V gene. This CDR3 spans 13 amino acids. V lost 4 bases to trimming and J lost 2 bases, with 9 bases between them. CDR3 sequence: CASSRDTAYEQYF. For the CDR3, the DNA is TGCGCCAGCAGCCGGGACACCGCCTACGAGCAGTACTTC.

The V and J genes are TRBV18 and TRBJ2-5; 10 positions match TRBD2. V was clipped by 6 bases and J by 4 bases; unmatched bases: 14. The germline V gene encodes CDR1 KGHSH and CDR2 LQKENI. This CDR3 contains 17 residues. CDR3 sequence reads: CASSKRPASGSVETQYF. The CDR3 DNA follows: TGTGCCAGCTCTAAAAGACCCGCTAGCGGGAGTGTAGAGACCCAGTACTTC.

V and J are TRBV18 and TRBJ2-1; D might be TRBD2 (5 bases). Germline V gene data show CDR1 as KGHSH and CDR2 as LQKENI. Trimming stripped 2 bases from V and 12 bases from J, with 20 bases between. CDR3 size: 15 residues. In DNA, the CDR3 is TGTGCCAGCTCACCAGAGACACCACAGACTGGGAGGCAGTTCTTC. Protein product: CASSPETPQTGRQFF. Using reference TRBV18 and TRBJ2-1 for the parts outside the CDR3, the full variable domain is NAGVMQNPRHLVRRRGQEARLRCSPMKGHSHVYWYRQLPEEGLKFMVYLQKENIIDESGMPKERFSAEFPKEGPSILRIQQVVRGDSAAYFCASSPETPQTGRQFFGPGTRLTVL.

The chain couples TRBV9 to TRBJ2-3; the D gene is possibly TRBD2 (6 bases). The CDR3 runs 14 residues. Trimming pared 4 bases from V and 2 bases from J, leaving 11 bases between. Looked up from germline, CDR1 is SGDLS and CDR2 is YYNGEE. CDR3 nucleotides: TGTGCCAGCAGCTCTCGGACTACCACAGATACGCAGTATTTT. This codes for CASSSRTTTDTQYF.

The gene calls are TRBV7-8 and TRBJ2-7, with TRBD2 identical over 15 bases. This CDR3 region has 15 residues. The junction had 1 base not matched to a gene; V was cut back by 4 bases and J by 3 bases. The V gene's germline CDR1 is SGHVS and CDR2 FQNEAQ. For the CDR3, the DNA is TGTGCCAGCAGCTGGACTAGCGGGAGGGTCTACGAGCAGTACTTC. This encodes CASSWTSGRVYEQYF.

This sequence joins TRBV4-1 and TRBJ2-1; 10 nucleotides align to TRBD1. J was trimmed by 1 base and V by 4 bases; bases with no gene match: 7. Germline CDR1 reads MGHRA; CDR2 reads YSYEKL. The CDR3 sequence is 17 residues long. DNA of the CDR3: TGCGCCAGCAGCCGATTTGTGGACAGGGGGTCCTACAATGAGCAGTTCTTC. It codes for CASSRFVDRGSYNEQFF.

J is TRBJ2-7 and V is TRBV30, with D possibly TRBD2 on 5 matching bases. Germline V gives CDR1 GTSNPN, CDR2 SVGIG (reference sequence). V lost 2 bases and J 4 bases, leaving 12 bases between the germline ends. The CDR3 is made up of 13 amino acids. Here the CDR3 reads CAWSRGSGYEQYF. Written as DNA, the CDR3 is TGTGCCTGGAGTCGGGGTTCCGGATACGAGCAGTACTTC. The complete variable domain, with remaining parts taken from reference TRBV30 and TRBJ2-7, reads SQTIHQWPATLVQPVGSPLSLECTVEGTSNPNLYWYRQAAGRGLQLLFYSVGIGQISSEVPQNLSASRPQDRQFILSSKKLLLSDSGFYLCAWSRGSGYEQYFGPGTRLTVT.

The chain is built from TRBV7-2 and TRBJ2-7, with 8 nucleotides matching TRBD1. Germline CDR1 and CDR2: SGHTA and FQGNSA. V lost 5 bases and J lost 2; bases outside the gene matches: 11. CDR3 length equals 16 residues. In nucleotides, the CDR3 is TGTGCCAGCAGCCCCCGACAGGGGCCTCCCCCCTACGAGCAGTACTTC. Translation gives CASSPRQGPPPYEQYF.

This rearrangement joins TRBV7-9 to TRBJ2-1; D is possibly TRBD1 (6 bases). Trimming took off 5 bases at V and 6 bases at J, with 11 bases between the two ends. This CDR3 spans 13 amino acids. From germline, CDR1 is SEHNR and CDR2 FQNEAQ (reference sequence). The CDR3 spells CASSRGQFNEQFF. Here the CDR3 DNA reads TGTGCCAGCAGCCGCGGACAGTTCAATGAGCAGTTCTTC.

V gene TRBV5-1 combines with J gene TRBJ2-7; 11 bases line up with TRBD1. Unmatched junction bases numbered 6, after V lost 4 bases and J lost 3 bases. CDR3 size: 15 residues. Germline CDR1 and CDR2: SGHRS and YFSETQ. The CDR3 is CASSPIGTGGYEQYF. The CDR3 nucleotides read TGCGCCAGCAGCCCAATCGGGACAGGGGGCTACGAGCAGTACTTC.

The genes are TRBV27 and TRBJ1-2; 11 bases fit TRBD1. Germline V gene sequence: CDR1 MNHEY, CDR2 SMNVEV (reference sequence). This CDR3 is built from 16 residues. V shed 6 bases and J 4 bases; nucleotides not matched to a gene: 10. DNA of the CDR3: TGTGCCAGCAGACCAGGGTCCGGGACAGGGGGCTATGGCTACACCTTC. Protein: CASRPGSGTGGYGYTF.

The chain couples TRBV7-2 to TRBJ2-7; 8 positions match TRBD2. The J segment lost 3 bases and the V segment lost 5 bases, leaving 9 bases of the junction unmatched. In germline, CDR1 is SGHTA, CDR2 FQGNSA. The CDR3 runs 15 residues. CDR3 loop: CASSPPPGTSYEQYF. The CDR3 region has the DNA TGTGCCAGCAGCCCCCCACCCGGGACTAGCTACGAGCAGTACTTC.

The V call is TRBV13, the J call TRBJ2-7, with 7 nucleotides matching TRBD2. V shed 5 bases, J shed 1 base, and the junction held 5 bases outside the gene matches. Per the germline V gene, CDR1 is PRHDT and CDR2 is FYEKMQ (reference sequence). The CDR3 spans 14 residues. CDR3 coding DNA: TGTGCCAGCAGCCCCGGGGAGGGGTCCTACGAGCAGTACTTC. It translates to CASSPGEGSYEQYF.